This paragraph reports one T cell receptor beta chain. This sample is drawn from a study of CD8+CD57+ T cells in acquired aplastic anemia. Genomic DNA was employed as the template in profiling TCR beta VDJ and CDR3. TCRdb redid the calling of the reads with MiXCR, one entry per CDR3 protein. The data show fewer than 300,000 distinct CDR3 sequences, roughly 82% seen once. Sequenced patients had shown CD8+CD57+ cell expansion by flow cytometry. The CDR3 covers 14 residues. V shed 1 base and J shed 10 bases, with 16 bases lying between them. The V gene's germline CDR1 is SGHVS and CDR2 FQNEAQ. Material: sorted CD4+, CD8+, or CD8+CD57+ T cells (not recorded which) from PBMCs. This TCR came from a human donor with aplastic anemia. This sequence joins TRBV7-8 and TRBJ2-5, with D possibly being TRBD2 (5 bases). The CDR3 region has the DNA TGTGCCAGCAGCTTAGGGGTCGGGGTCGGGGACCAGTACTTC. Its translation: CASSLGVGVGDQYF.